The 8 T cell receptor beta chains given below trace back to one sample, sequenced in a study of shared clonotypes between healthy human individuals (dated by TCRdb to between 2020 and 2021). For the CD8 naive samples, CD45RO-negative cells were positively selected for CCR7, yielding a CD45RA+CCR7+ population from which TemRA cells were excluded. Library prep was done by the immunoSEQ multiplex PCR assay. Imported from immuneACCESS, the table was reduced by TCRdb to in-frame sequences with V and J called. These copies leave out some clones; in studies compared against another copy, an unresolved V gene accounts for under half, and the cause of the remainder is not known. Recorded for this sample are more than 2 million clones; about 93% of them occurred a single time. More than 1.5% of the sample goes to the ten largest clones. The sequenced sample was naive CD8+ T cells from PBMCs. The cell subset or site label corresponds to: CD45RA+CCR7+. The receptors were gathered from a man aged 18 to 30 in good health. Some clones in this sample may be carry-over from other donors' samples.

The rearrangement uses TRBV28 and TRBJ2-1; 8 bases align to TRBD2. There are 16 residues in the CDR3. Germline V lookup: CDR1 MDHEN, CDR2 SYDVKM. V lost 6 bases and J lost 7; bases outside the gene matches: 14. The CDR3 DNA is TGTGCCAGCAGCCATGATCGGGAGGGTATTGGAAATGAGCAGTTCTTC. Translation gives CASSHDREGIGNEQFF.

The V and J genes are TRBV29-1 and TRBJ1-1, with D possibly matching TRBD1 (6 bases). The length of the CDR3 is 11 residues. Germline CDR1 reads SQVTM; CDR2 reads ANQGSEA. The V gene lost 2 bases and the J gene lost 8 bases, with 9 bases spanning the gap. CDR3 coding DNA: TGCAGCGTTGAAAGTCAGGGGGAAGCTTTCTTT. Residues: CSVESQGEAFF.

In this sample, this clone turned up once. The genes are TRBV28 and TRBJ2-7; D is unclear. V lost 5 bases and J lost 6, with 14 bases in between. Looked up from germline, CDR1 is MDHEN and CDR2 is SYDVKM. The CDR3 contains 13 residues. CDR3 residues: CASSITIRTEQYF. In DNA, the CDR3 is TGTGCCAGCAGTATAACGATTAGAACCGAGCAGTACTTC.

This clone was detected only once. The chain employs TRBV11-3 and TRBJ2-2; 8 nucleotides match TRBD1. Looked up from germline, CDR1 is SGHNT and CDR2 is YENEEA. The V segment lost 4 bases and the J segment 8 bases; nucleotides outside the gene matches: 6. CDR3 length: 14 residues. The CDR3 region has the DNA TGTGCCAGCAGCTCCCGGACAGGGCCTGGGGAGCTGTTTTTT. This sequence encodes CASSSRTGPGELFF.

This clone was detected a few times. The CDR3, as DNA: TGTGCCAGCTCTGAGGACAGGGGGCCCAACACTGAAGCTTTCTTT. It is translated as CASSEDRGPNTEAFF. The chain combines TRBV18 with TRBJ1-1, with 11 bases aligning to TRBD1. The CDR3 sequence is 15 residues long. V shed 6 bases and J 2 bases; nucleotides not matched to a gene: 5. In germline, CDR1 is KGHSH, CDR2 LQKENI.

The chain is built from TRBV27 and TRBJ2-5; the match to TRBD2 covers 10 bases. Germline trimming cut 2 bases from V and 4 bases from J; bases unmatched to any gene: 4. The germline V gene has CDR1 MNHEY and CDR2 SMNVEV (reference sequence). This CDR3 has 15 residues. The CDR3 here is CASSLLSGRSETQYF. The DNA for the CDR3 is TGTGCCAGCAGTTTACTTAGCGGGAGGTCAGAGACCCAGTACTTC.

The gene calls are TRBV7-9 and TRBJ2-3; possible D gene TRBD2, 5 bases. This CDR3 contains 15 residues. Trimming pared 6 bases from V and 2 bases from J, leaving 15 bases between. CDR1 SEHNR and CDR2 FQNEAQ come from the germline V gene (reference sequence). The CDR3 sequence: CASRLAGEFTDTQYF. CDR3 sequence (DNA): TGTGCCAGCAGGTTGGCGGGTGAATTCACAGATACGCAGTATTTT.

V is TRBV29-1 and J is TRBJ1-2, with unresolved D. The V gene's germline CDR1 is SQVTM and CDR2 ANQGSEA. Trimming took 4 bases from V and 8 from J, leaving 14 bases between them. CDR3 size: 12 residues. The CDR3 DNA reads as TGCAGCGTTGCGGGCCCCCCGGAGGGCTACACCTTC. This gives the protein CSVAGPPEGYTF.